What follows are 25 T cell receptor beta chains derived from one specimen sequenced in a study of blood T cell repertoires in COVID-19. Sequenced by immunoSEQ multiplex PCR; TCRdb stores in-frame clones only, minus some. The sample consists of about 270,000 clones, about 87% of them appearing once. Sequences were obtained from PBMCs or T cells enriched from blood (not recorded which). The receptors here all came from a woman between 50 and 59 years old who had recovered from COVID-19.

The chain has TRBV19 and TRBJ2-6, with D uncertain. Germline lookup yields CDR1 LNHDA and CDR2 SQIVND (reference sequence). V was trimmed by 7 bases and J by 2 bases, leaving 9 bases between them. The CDR3 is 14 residues long. This CDR3 is CASNRRTGANVLTF. The DNA for the CDR3 is TGTGCCAGTAACAGACGGACTGGGGCCAACGTCCTGACTTTC.

This rearrangement joins TRBV3-1 (or the pseudogene TRBV3-2) to TRBJ2-2; a possible D gene is TRBD2 (5 bases). CDR3 length: 16 amino acids. Per germline, CDR1 LGHDT and CDR2 YNNKEL (reference sequence). Trimming removed 2 bases from V and 2 bases from J, with 12 bases in between. The CDR3 bases are TGTGCCAGCAGCCAATTCAGCGGTTCCAACACCGGGGAGCTGTTTTTT. Residues: CASSQFSGSNTGELFF.

As DNA, the CDR3 is TGCGCCAGCAGGTCCGGGACTAGCGACTCTAGTACGCAGTATTTT. Translation: CASRSGTSDSSTQYF. The chain joins TRBV5-1 to TRBJ2-3, with 10 bases aligning to TRBD2. The CDR3 runs to 15 residues. Germline assignment: CDR1 SGHRS and CDR2 YFSETQ. The V and J ends lost 5 bases and 8 bases, in that order; junction bases with no gene match: 11.

The genes are TRBV5-1 and TRBJ2-1, with TRBD2 matching over 8 bases. Germline CDR1 reads SGHRS; CDR2 reads YFSETQ. With 4 bases clipped from V and 3 bases from J, the junction kept 9 bases outside the gene matches. This CDR3 has 16 amino acids. The CDR3 region has the DNA TGCGCCAGCAGCCCGACTATAGCGGGGAACTACAATGAGCAGTTCTTC. It specifies CASSPTIAGNYNEQFF. Using reference TRBV5-1 and TRBJ2-1 for the parts outside the CDR3, the full variable domain is KAGVTQTPRYLIKTRGQQVTLSCSPISGHRSVSWYQQTPGQGLQFLFEYFSETQRNKGNFPGRFSGRQFSNSRSEMNVSTLELGDSALYLCASSPTIAGNYNEQFFGPGTRLTVL.

The chain joins TRBV27 to TRBJ2-6; D is unresolved. Trimming cost V 5 bases and J 4 bases, with 6 bases left between them. Germline V gene sequence: CDR1 MNHEY, CDR2 SMNVEV (reference sequence). CDR3 size: 13 residues. This CDR3 is CASSAQGANVLTF. The CDR3 DNA sequence: TGTGCCAGCAGTGCACAGGGGGCCAACGTCCTGACTTTC.

V gene TRBV7-2 combines with J gene TRBJ2-1; TRBD2 might be the D (6 bases). Germline V gene lookup returns CDR1 SGHTA and CDR2 FQGNSA. V was shortened by 5 bases and J by 7 bases, with 21 bases between the two germline ends. The CDR3 covers 16 residues. CDR3 loop: CASSPIAANLVNEQFF. DNA of the CDR3: TGTGCCAGCAGCCCTATAGCGGCCAATTTGGTGAATGAGCAGTTCTTC.

The J gene is TRBJ2-4, the V gene TRBV6-2 or TRBV6-3, with 8 bases identical to TRBD2. The V segment lost 0 bases and the J segment 1 base; nucleotides outside the gene matches: 8. CDR1 and CDR2 from the germline V gene are MNHEY and SVGEGT. There are 18 residues in the CDR3. Here the CDR3 DNA reads TGTGCCAGCAGTTACTCGATACGACTAGCGACCGCCAAAAACATTCAGTACTTC. Residues: CASSYSIRLATAKNIQYF.

This rearrangement joins TRBV2 to TRBJ1-1; D is perhaps TRBD1 (5 bases). The CDR3 has 14 residues. Germline V gene data show CDR1 as SNHLY and CDR2 as FYNNEI. V was trimmed by 4 bases and J by 1 base, leaving 10 bases between them. The CDR3 loop is CASSGFQGNTEAFF. CDR3 nucleotides: TGTGCCAGCAGTGGATTTCAGGGGAACACTGAAGCTTTCTTT.

With regard to this clone: Other nucleotide sequences from this sample produce the same CDR3. V and J are TRBV6-6 and TRBJ2-2, with 7 nucleotides matching TRBD2. The germline gives CDR1 MNHNY, CDR2 SVGAGI (reference sequence). V lost 2 bases, J lost 4 bases, and 4 bases stayed unmatched. The CDR3 contains 15 residues. The CDR3 coding sequence is TGTGCCAGCAGTTACGGCGGGAGCGGCACCGGGGAGCTGTTTTTT. Its protein is CASSYGGSGTGELFF.

As concerns this clone: Other DNA sequences in the sample encode the same CDR3. The V gene is TRBV28, the J gene TRBJ2-2, with D unclear. CDR1 is MDHEN, CDR2 SYDVKM, per germline. Trimming removed 2 bases at V and 8 bases at J, with 3 bases between. There are 11 residues in the CDR3. CDR3 loop: CASSLLGELFF. Here the CDR3 DNA reads TGTGCCAGCAGTTTACTAGGGGAGCTGTTTTTT.

The chain is built from TRBV24-1 and TRBJ2-1; maybe TRBD2 (5 bases). V lost 1 base and J lost 6, with 9 bases in between. The CDR3 is 14 residues long. Germline CDR1 is KGHDR and CDR2 is SFDVKD. CDR3 sequence reads: CATSDLNRGNEQFF. CDR3 sequence (DNA): TGTGCCACCAGTGATTTAAACCGGGGCAATGAGCAGTTCTTC.

The chain has TRBV11-2 and TRBJ2-1; D possibly corresponds to TRBD2 (5 bases). The length of the CDR3 is 14 residues. Trimming took off 1 base at V and 9 bases at J, with 13 bases between the two ends. Germline V lookup: CDR1 SGHAT, CDR2 FQNNGV. DNA of the CDR3: TGTGCCAGCAGCTTAGTTCCGGTAGCGATTGAGCAGTTCTTC. Translated, it gives CASSLVPVAIEQFF.

In DNA form, the CDR3 reads TGTGCCACCAGTGACCCTAGTTCCGGACAGGGGTTAGAGACCCAGTACTTC. Translating gives CATSDPSSGQGLETQYF. The chain links TRBV24-1 to TRBJ2-5; 9 bases line up with TRBD1. Germline CDR1 and CDR2: KGHDR and SFDVKD. CDR3 length: 17 residues. Trimming at V came to 4 bases and at J to 4 bases, leaving 12 bases not matched to a gene.

The CDR3 nucleotides are TGTGCCAGCAGCTTAGGTATGGCGTCGAGGGGGCGCGACACTGAAGCTTTCTTT. Its translation: CASSLGMASRGRDTEAFF. The chain recombines TRBV7-9 with TRBJ1-1, with TRBD1 matching over 7 bases. V shed 1 base, J shed 3 bases, and the junction held 14 bases outside the gene matches. The CDR3 extends over 18 amino acids. Germline V gene sequence: CDR1 SEHNR, CDR2 FQNEAQ (reference sequence).

This chain uses TRBV15 with TRBJ2-1; D gene ambiguous. The CDR3 is 14 amino acids. V lost 8 bases and J lost 1, with 12 bases in between. Looked up from germline, CDR1 is LNHNV and CDR2 is YYDKDF (reference sequence). The CDR3 nucleotides are TGTGCCACCGGAAAAGGAGTGTCCTACAATGAGCAGTTCTTC. Residues: CATGKGVSYNEQFF.

The CDR3 loop reads CALGGRGRGNSPLHF. The CDR3 nucleotides are TGTGCCCTAGGCGGACGGGGGAGGGGTAATTCACCCCTCCACTTT. V gene TRBV30 combines with J gene TRBJ1-6, with D possibly being TRBD1 (5 bases). The V and J ends lost 8 bases and 6 bases respectively, with 20 bases between them. Germline V gives CDR1 GTSNPN, CDR2 SVGIG (reference sequence). This CDR3 is 15 amino acids long.

The chain links TRBV28 to TRBJ1-1; D gene ambiguous. CDR3 length: 14 amino acids. V shed 2 bases and J shed 1 base, with 8 bases lying between them. Looked up from germline, CDR1 is MDHEN and CDR2 is SYDVKM. The chain's CDR3 is CASSLKLKNTEAFF. CDR3 bases: TGTGCCAGCAGTTTAAAACTCAAGAACACTGAAGCTTTCTTT.

This clone has only one observation. V usage is TRBV7-3 and J usage is TRBJ2-2; D is perhaps TRBD2 (6 bases). Germline V gene sequence: CDR1 SGHTA, CDR2 FQGTGA. Trimming cost V 2 bases and J 1 base, with 14 bases left between them. The CDR3 has 17 amino acids. CDR3 DNA: TGTGCCAGCAGCTTAGTACCCGGGACTTTGAACACCGGGGAGCTGTTTTTT. Amino acids: CASSLVPGTLNTGELFF. Full variable domain (outside the CDR3, taken from reference TRBV7-3 and TRBJ2-2): GAGVSQTPSNKVTEKGKYVELRCDPISGHTALYWYRQSLGQGPEFLIYFQGTGAADDSGLPNDRFFAVRPEGSVSTLKIQRTERGDSAVYLCASSLVPGTLNTGELFFGEGSRLTVL.

The chain joins TRBV30 to TRBJ1-4; possibly TRBD1 for D (6 bases). The CDR3 has 14 amino acids. CDR1 is GTSNPN, CDR2 SVGIG, per germline (reference sequence). Deletions cut 5 bases from V and 8 bases from J, with 18 bases between. The CDR3, as DNA: TGTGCCTGGGGACAACAGTTGGACAGAGAAAAACTGTTTTTT. Its translation: CAWGQQLDREKLFF.

This CDR3 is CASSQRTSGKNEQFF. CDR3 nucleotide sequence: TGTGCCAGCAGCCAACGGACTAGCGGGAAGAATGAGCAGTTCTTC. The rearrangement joins TRBV3-1 (or the pseudogene TRBV3-2) to TRBJ2-1; TRBD2 matches 12 bases. The trim removed 2 bases at V and 7 bases at J, leaving 3 bases unmatched. There are 15 residues in the CDR3. The germline V gene has CDR1 LGHDT and CDR2 YNNKEL (reference sequence).

The chain links TRBV19 to TRBJ2-3, with 7 bases identical to TRBD1. V trimming: 6 bases; J trimming: 2 bases; junction bases outside the gene matches: 11. Per germline, CDR1 LNHDA and CDR2 SQIVND (reference sequence). This CDR3 is 16 amino acids long. The CDR3 DNA follows: TGTGCCAGTAGCAGACAGGGCCCCCCGGCCACAGATACGCAGTATTTT. Translation gives CASSRQGPPATDTQYF.

In nucleotides, the CDR3 is TGCGCCAGCAGCATCGGACTAGCGGGAGGGCCAACAGATACGCAGTATTTT. Protein sequence: CASSIGLAGGPTDTQYF. The chain employs TRBV5-1 and TRBJ2-3; TRBD2 aligns across 15 bases. The length of the CDR3 is 17 residues. CDR1 SGHRS and CDR2 YFSETQ come from the germline V gene. With V trimmed by 4 bases and J by 3 bases, 6 bases remained unmatched.

The chain carries TRBV5-1 and TRBJ2-5; a weak D match, TRBD2 (5 bases). This CDR3 region has 15 residues. With 0 bases removed from V and 5 bases from J, the gap between germline ends came to 14 bases. The germline gives CDR1 SGHRS, CDR2 YFSETQ. The CDR3 DNA sequence: TGCGCCAGCAGCTTGGGAGCGGCTAATAGTGAGACCCAGTACTTC. It yields the protein CASSLGAANSETQYF.

DNA of the CDR3: TGTGCCAGCAGCGTAGTACGCCAGGCTAACACCGGGGAGCTGTTTTTT. Translation gives CASSVVRQANTGELFF. The V and J genes are TRBV9 and TRBJ2-2; D gene unclear. Germline loops: CDR1 SGDLS, CDR2 YYNGEE. V was trimmed by 0 bases and J by 2 bases, leaving 11 bases between them. This CDR3 has 16 amino acids.

This chain uses TRBV7-3 with TRBJ2-1; 14 bases align to TRBD2. The length of the CDR3 is 13 residues. Germline CDR1 SGHTA, CDR2 FQGTGA. Trimming took 5 bases from V and 13 from J; bases not matched to a gene: 4. The CDR3 bases are TGTGCCAGCAGCCCCGGGACTAGCGGGAGACAGTTCTTC. This sequence encodes CASSPGTSGRQFF. The full variable domain, with the rest looked up from reference TRBV7-3 and TRBJ2-1, is GAGVSQTPSNKVTEKGKYVELRCDPISGHTALYWYRQSLGQGPEFLIYFQGTGAADDSGLPNDRFFAVRPEGSVSTLKIQRTERGDSAVYLCASSPGTSGRQFFGPGTRLTVL.